These 15 T cell receptor beta chains originate from one sample sequenced in a study of T cell changes during pregnancy in multiple sclerosis. TCRdb keeps only in-frame clones here, not all; method: immunoSEQ multiplex PCR. This table has about 51,000 clones, 90% to 95% appearing once. The sequences come from CD4+ T cells from peripheral blood mononuclear cells, collected in the second trimester of pregnancy. Receptor source: a female donor with multiple sclerosis, enrolled in a pregnancy study.

This clone was observed a single time. The chain is built from TRBV6-5 and TRBJ1-6; D possibly corresponds to TRBD1 (5 bases). CDR1 MNHEY and CDR2 SVGAGI come from the germline V gene. V was trimmed by 8 bases and J by 0 bases, leaving 11 bases between them. The CDR3 contains 15 residues. This CDR3 reads CASSGGVSYNSPLHF. Here the CDR3 DNA reads TGTGCCAGCTCGGGGGGAGTCTCCTATAATTCACCCCTCCACTTT.

The chain couples TRBV7-5 to TRBJ1-2; the DNA was not compared with TRBD1, the D call given in the table. TRBV7-5 is an annotated pseudogene. This CDR3 contains 13 residues. The CDR3 DNA is TGTGCCAGCAGACTAGCAGGGGGCCAGGGCTACACCTTC. It codes for CASRLAGGQGYTF.

V usage is TRBV6-5 and J usage is TRBJ1-1; TRBD1 might be the D (6 bases). The CDR3 is 14 residues long. V was cut by 1 base and J by 7 bases, with 13 bases left in between. Germline loops: CDR1 MNHEY, CDR2 SVGAGI. The CDR3 region is CASSYLGAVGEAFF. The DNA of the CDR3 is TGTGCCAGCAGTTACTTGGGGGCGGTTGGTGAAGCTTTCTTT.

The rearrangement joins TRBV27 to TRBJ1-6; D is undetermined. Germline-derived CDR1 and CDR2 are MNHEY and SMNVEV (reference sequence). V was trimmed by 6 bases and J by 7 bases, leaving 19 bases between them. CDR3 length: 16 amino acids. The CDR3 coding sequence is TGTGCCAGCAGCTTGGGCCCCAGGTTTCCAAATTCACCCCTCCACTTT. Translated: CASSLGPRFPNSPLHF.

This chain uses TRBV18 with TRBJ1-3; 7 bases agree with TRBD1. After removal of 4 bases from V and 2 bases from J, the junction contained 8 bases not matched to a gene. Germline CDR1 reads KGHSH; CDR2 reads LQKENI. The CDR3 is 16 residues long. The DNA of the CDR3 is TGTGCCAGCTCACTCTCTCAGACAGGGACTGGAAACACCATATATTTT. It encodes CASSLSQTGTGNTIYF.

This sequence joins TRBV12-5 and TRBJ1-2; no definite D call. Per germline, CDR1 LGHNT and CDR2 FRNRAP. The CDR3 length is 15 residues. The ends were cut back, 3 bases at V and 5 bases at J, with 16 bases in the middle. The CDR3 is CASGFQKRAGYGYTF. The DNA for the CDR3 is TGTGCTAGTGGTTTTCAAAAGCGGGCAGGTTATGGCTACACCTTC.

This clone appeared once. The chain has TRBV7-2 and TRBJ2-7, with 7 bases matching TRBD2. Germline CDR1 reads SGHTA; CDR2 reads FQGNSA. Trimming cost V 3 bases and J 6 bases; bases outside gene matches: 8. This CDR3 spans 14 amino acids. The CDR3 here is CASSLAGDLSEQYF. Here the CDR3 DNA reads TGTGCCAGCAGCTTGGCGGGGGATCTAAGCGAGCAGTACTTC.

The V gene is TRBV6-5, the J gene TRBJ1-2; 8 nucleotides match TRBD1. Germline trimming cut 5 bases from V and 8 bases from J; bases unmatched to any gene: 7. Germline V lookup: CDR1 MNHEY, CDR2 SVGAGI. The CDR3 has 13 residues. CDR3 region: CASSPQGERGYTF. The CDR3 coding sequence is TGTGCCAGCAGTCCACAGGGGGAAAGGGGCTACACCTTC.

V usage is TRBV29-1 and J usage is TRBJ1-2, with D possibly TRBD1 on 5 matching bases. Germline-derived CDR1 and CDR2 are SQVTM and ANQGSEA. V was trimmed by 4 bases and J by 4 bases, leaving 7 bases between them. This CDR3 spans 11 amino acids. The CDR3 nucleotides are TGCAGCGTTGTGACAGTCTATGGCTACACCTTC. It encodes CSVVTVYGYTF.

The chain carries TRBV7-2 and TRBJ2-5, with D possibly being TRBD1 (5 bases). The ends were cut back, 1 base at V and 5 bases at J, with 8 bases in the middle. The CDR3 covers 13 residues. Germline V CDR1 and CDR2: SGHTA, FQGNSA. CDR3 in DNA: TGTGCCAGCAGCTTAGGGGGCTTGGAGACCCAGTACTTC. This encodes CASSLGGLETQYF.

The CDR3 DNA follows: TGTGCCATCAGGGAGGACAGGAGGATTACCGGGGAGCTGTTTTTT. Encoded protein: CAIREDRRITGELFF. The chain links TRBV10-3 to TRBJ2-2; 7 positions agree with TRBD1. Germline V lookup: CDR1 ENHRY, CDR2 SYGVKD. The CDR3 totals 15 residues. With V trimmed by 6 bases and J by 5 bases, 9 bases remained unmatched.

This rearrangement joins TRBV30 to TRBJ1-5; the D gene is possibly TRBD1 (5 bases). The V end lost 1 base, the J end lost 3 bases, and 13 bases lay between the germline ends. The germline CDR1 and CDR2 sequences are GTSNPN and SVGIG (reference sequence). CDR3 length: 15 amino acids. CDR3 in amino acids: CAWSARGGYNQPQHF. CDR3 nucleotide sequence: TGTGCCTGGAGTGCCCGGGGGGGGTACAATCAGCCCCAGCATTTT.

The chain joins TRBV6-5 to TRBJ1-2, with 9 bases matching TRBD1. The germline V gene has CDR1 MNHEY and CDR2 SVGAGI. The CDR3 runs 15 residues. Trimming cost V 2 bases and J 4 bases; bases outside gene matches: 5. The CDR3 protein is CASSYVLDRGYGYTF. The CDR3 coding sequence is TGTGCCAGCAGTTACGTCCTGGACAGGGGCTATGGCTACACCTTC.

The chain carries TRBV7-9 and TRBJ2-7; TRBD1 aligns across 7 bases. The germline gives CDR1 SEHNR, CDR2 FQNEAQ (reference sequence). Losses at the gene ends were 5 bases for V and 9 bases for J; bases not matched to a gene: 10. The CDR3 totals 13 residues. The DNA of the CDR3 is TGTGCCAGCAGCCCGGGACAGACCCTCGGGCAGTACTTC. It yields the protein CASSPGQTLGQYF.

The chain links TRBV27 to TRBJ2-2; 8 bases line up with TRBD2. The CDR3 sequence is 16 residues long. V was pared by 4 bases and J by 0 bases, with 4 bases of the junction left unmatched. Germline assignment: CDR1 MNHEY and CDR2 SMNVEV (reference sequence). The CDR3 sequence is CASSSGGDANTGELFF. In DNA form, the CDR3 reads TGTGCCAGCAGTTCGGGGGGGGACGCGAACACCGGGGAGCTGTTTTTT.